This is a list of T cell receptor beta chains from one sample in a study of cytomegalovirus exposure and HLA in healthy donors. Some clones are missing from TCRdb's copy, which holds only in-frame ones; the method was immunoSEQ multiplex PCR. The sample lists fewer than 250,000 clones; approximately 82% were seen once. Sequenced: PBMCs. The receptors derive from a woman between 45 and 65 years old in good health and CMV-seropositive. The CDR3 runs from the conserved cysteine through the conserved F or W. D genes are given only for firm matches. The size of a clone is reported for some rows only, either as once, few or many, or as a class for expanded clones.

d_call j_call v_call clone_size cdr3_nt cdr3_aa
NA TRBJ2-5 TRBV9 NA TGTGCCAGCAGCGCTTCAGGGGACCAAGAGACCCAGTACTTC CASSASGDQETQYF
TRBD2 TRBJ2-5 TRBV5-1 NA TGCGCCAGCAGTCCTATTACTAGCGGGGTCCAAGAGACCCAGTACTTC CASSPITSGVQETQYF
TRBD1 TRBJ1-1 TRBV6-1 NA TGTGCCAGCACCTTAAACCGGGACAGGAACACTGAAGCTTTCTTT CASTLNRDRNTEAFF
NA TRBJ1-3 TRBV5-5 NA TGTGCCAGCAGCTTGCGGAGGGCCGGAAACACCATATATTTT CASSLRRAGNTIYF
TRBD1 TRBJ1-3 TRBV2 NA TGTGCCAGCAGTGTTGGGGACAGGGGAGTCGGCACCATATATTTT CASSVGDRGVGTIYF
TRBD1 TRBJ1-2 TRBV5-3 NA TGTGCCAGAAGCTTTCCCCCAGAACTTGACAGGGCACACGGCTACACCTTC CARSFPPELDRAHGYTF
NA TRBJ1-6 TRBV9 NA TGTGCCAGCAGCGTGGGGGGGGTTAATTCACCCCTCCACTTT CASSVGGVNSPLHF
TRBD1 TRBJ2-2 TRBV7-7 NA TGTGCCAGCAGTTCGGACAGGGCCACCGGGGAGCTGTTTTTT CASSSDRATGELFF
NA TRBJ1-5 TRBV5-1 NA TGCGCCAGCAGCTTGGGGGGAGGCGATCAGCCCCAGCATTTT CASSLGGGDQPQHF
NA TRBJ2-5 TRBV7-2 NA TGTGCCAGCAGCTTAGTTAGTAGCATGGAGACCCAGTACTTC CASSLVSSMETQYF
TRBD2 TRBJ2-7 TRBV10-3 NA TGTGCCACCAGGGCCCCTAGCGGGGGGGCCTACGAGCAGTACTTC CATRAPSGGAYEQYF
NA TRBJ1-4 TRBV4-1 NA TGCGCCAGCAGCCAAGCCGGGAAAGGTGAAAAACTGTTTTTT CASSQAGKGEKLFF
TRBD1 TRBJ2-7 TRBV7-9 NA TGTGCCAGCAGCGCAAGGGGACAGGGGCTCTACGAGCAGTACTTC CASSARGQGLYEQYF
TRBD1 TRBJ2-5 TRBV28 NA TGTGCCAGCAGTTTAGGGGGACAGCCCTACCAAGAGACCCAGTACTTC CASSLGGQPYQETQYF
NA TRBJ2-3 TRBV6-6 NA TGTGCCAGCAGTTTACCATCAGGGGGGACAGATACGCAGTATTTT CASSLPSGGTDTQYF
NA TRBJ2-7 TRBV5-1 NA TGCGCCAGCAGCTTGGGTAGGGGTCTAACCTACGAGCAGTACTTC CASSLGRGLTYEQYF
TRBD1 TRBJ2-1 TRBV11-3 NA TGTGCCAGCAGCACCTGGGAGGGACAGGGAATTAATGAGCAGTTCTTC CASSTWEGQGINEQFF
NA TRBJ1-2 TRBV19 NA TGTGCCAGTATGGCGGGGGGGCCACCCTATGGCTACACCTTC CASMAGGPPYGYTF
TRBD2 TRBJ2-1 TRBV7-2 few TGTGCCAGCAGCCCGTTGGGTAGCGGGGGGAATGAGCAGTTCTTC CASSPLGSGGNEQFF
NA TRBJ1-2 TRBV5-1 NA TGCGCCAGCAGCTTGGTGTCTGTAGGGGCGGCTGGCTACACCTTC CASSLVSVGAAGYTF
TRBD2 TRBJ2-6 TRBV5-1 NA TGCGCCAGTTCGACTAGCGGGGTGGCTGGGGCCAACGTCCTGACTTTC CASSTSGVAGANVLTF
NA TRBJ2-3 TRBV5-4 NA TGTGCCAGCAGGCCAGACCTAAGCCGGGTAGATACGCAGTATTTT CASRPDLSRVDTQYF
TRBD1 TRBJ2-3 TRBV4-1 NA TGCGCCAGCAGCCAAGGATATGGGGACAGTAGCACAGATACGCAGTATTTT CASSQGYGDSSTDTQYF
NA TRBJ2-3 TRBV5-4 NA TGTGCCAGCAGCTTGCCACTTCCTAGCACAGATACGCAGTATTTT CASSLPLPSTDTQYF
NA TRBJ1-5 TRBV6-1 once TGTGCCAGCAGAGTAAGGGAGGGAGCATCGCCCCAGCATTTT CASRVREGASPQHF
TRBD1 TRBJ1-2 TRBV5-1 NA TGCGCCAGCAGCCGGACAGGGGGCTATGGCTACACCTTC CASSRTGGYGYTF
NA TRBJ1-1 TRBV29-1 NA TGCAGCGTTCTTACTGGGAGCACTGAAGCTTTCTTT CSVLTGSTEAFF